These T cell receptor beta chains were read from a single sample in a study of blood T cell repertoires in COVID-19. Clones were read by immunoSEQ multiplex PCR, and TCRdb kept only the in-frame ones, dropping some. The sample has hundreds of thousands of clones; 70% to 90% are singletons. The material sequenced was PBMCs or T cells enriched from blood (not recorded which). The source is a woman aged 18-29 years with acute COVID-19. The CDR3 runs from the conserved cysteine through the conserved F or W. D genes are given only for firm matches. Clone size appears in some rows only: once, few, many, or a class for an expanded clone.

TRBJ2-7,NA,TRBV12-3/TRBV12-4,NA,TGTGCCAGCAACCTCGGACTAGAGCAGTACTTC,CASNLGLEQYF
TRBJ2-1,TRBD1,TRBV29-1,NA,TGCAGCGTCGATATGACAGGGGCGAATGAGCAGTTCTTC,CSVDMTGANEQFF
TRBJ2-7,TRBD2,TRBV4-3,NA,TGCGCCAGCAGCCAAGATCGAAAGAAGCGGGAGACCTACGAGCAGTACTTC,CASSQDRKKRETYEQYF
TRBJ2-3,NA,TRBV24-1,NA,TGTGCCACCAGTGATCCGGCCGAGGGCACAGATACGCAGTATTTT,CATSDPAEGTDTQYF
TRBJ2-1,NA,TRBV21-1,NA,TGTGCCAGCAGCAAAAGGCATTCGACTAGTACGGAAAACAATGAGCAGTTCTTC,CASSKRHSTSTENNEQFF
TRBJ2-7,NA,TRBV6-5,NA,TGTGCCAGCAGATTGACTAGTAGGGCCTACGAGCAGTACTTC,CASRLTSRAYEQYF
TRBJ2-7,TRBD1,TRBV27,NA,TGTGCCAGCAGTTTACCGGGACAGGGGGCGCGGGAGCAGTACTTC,CASSLPGQGAREQYF
TRBJ2-7,NA,TRBV19,NA,TGTGCCAGTAGTGTGGTCGGTAGCGAGCAGTACTTC,CASSVVGSEQYF
TRBJ1-2,NA,TRBV2,NA,TGTGCCAGCAGTGAAGGAAGGACACGCTATGGCTACACCTTC,CASSEGRTRYGYTF
TRBJ1-4,NA,TRBV6-1,NA,TGTGCCAGCAGTGAAGGCAGTACCGCTGAAAAACTGTTTTTT,CASSEGSTAEKLFF
TRBJ1-2,TRBD1,TRBV29-1,NA,TGCAGCGTCACAGGGGGCGCTGACTATGGCTACACCTTC,CSVTGGADYGYTF
TRBJ2-1,NA,TRBV7-2,NA,TGTGCCAGCAGCTTAATGGCGGGACCTGGAGTTAATGAGCAGTTCTTC,CASSLMAGPGVNEQFF
TRBJ2-7,NA,TRBV12-3/TRBV12-4,once,TGTGCCAGCAGTTGGGGGACTTACTACGAGCAGTACTTC,CASSWGTYYEQYF
TRBJ1-2,TRBD1,TRBV5-4,NA,TGTGCCAGCAGCTGGGACAGGGAAGGCTACACCTTC,CASSWDREGYTF
TRBJ2-5,NA,TRBV11-2,once,TGTGCCAGCAGCTCCTCCGGGGAGACCCAGTACTTC,CASSSSGETQYF
TRBJ2-7,TRBD2,TRBV7-8,NA,TGTGCCAGCAGCTTGGGAAGGCTAGCGGGGAACGAGCAGTACTTC,CASSLGRLAGNEQYF
TRBJ2-1,NA,TRBV11-2,NA,TGTGCCAGCAGCTCCCCGCGACCTAGCTCCTACAATGAGCAGTTCTTC,CASSSPRPSSYNEQFF
TRBJ2-3,NA,TRBV9,once,TGTGCCAGCAGCGCGGAGGGGGCCGGGGTCCGCACAGATACGCAGTATTTT,CASSAEGAGVRTDTQYF
TRBJ1-3,NA,TRBV25-1,once,TGTGCCAGCAGTCCGCGGGGTTCTGGAAACACCATATATTTT,CASSPRGSGNTIYF
TRBJ1-2,NA,TRBV28,NA,TGTGCCAGCAGTTTTCATTTTCTCGGACAGCGCCGAACCACTGCTGGCTACACCTTC,CASSFHFLGQRRTTAGYTF
TRBJ2-4,TRBD2,TRBV11-2,NA,TGTGCCAGCAGCCCAACCCCAGGGACTAGCGTGGACTGGGAAAACATTCAGTACTTC,CASSPTPGTSVDWENIQYF
TRBJ2-2,TRBD1,TRBV5-6,NA,TGTGCCAGCGCGGGACAGGGGGCAACCGGGGAGCTGTTTTTT,CASAGQGATGELFF
TRBJ1-3,TRBD1,TRBV30,NA,TGTGCCTGGGCGCCCACAGGGGGCTACACCATATATTTT,CAWAPTGGYTIYF
TRBJ2-3,NA,TRBV18,NA,TGTGCCAGCTCCCGAAACCCCGGGACGGCGGGGGATACGCAGTATTTT,CASSRNPGTAGDTQYF
TRBJ1-5,NA,TRBV28,NA,TGTGCCAGCAGGAAGGGACTGAGCAATCAGCCCCAGCATTTT,CASRKGLSNQPQHF
TRBJ1-3,NA,TRBV2,few,TGTGCCAGCAGCGCCCGACGGGGACACTCTGGAAACACCATATATTTT,CASSARRGHSGNTIYF
TRBJ1-1,NA,TRBV4-3,NA,TGCGCCAGCAGCCAAGATACCCGTTCGGACACTGAAGCTTTCTTT,CASSQDTRSDTEAFF